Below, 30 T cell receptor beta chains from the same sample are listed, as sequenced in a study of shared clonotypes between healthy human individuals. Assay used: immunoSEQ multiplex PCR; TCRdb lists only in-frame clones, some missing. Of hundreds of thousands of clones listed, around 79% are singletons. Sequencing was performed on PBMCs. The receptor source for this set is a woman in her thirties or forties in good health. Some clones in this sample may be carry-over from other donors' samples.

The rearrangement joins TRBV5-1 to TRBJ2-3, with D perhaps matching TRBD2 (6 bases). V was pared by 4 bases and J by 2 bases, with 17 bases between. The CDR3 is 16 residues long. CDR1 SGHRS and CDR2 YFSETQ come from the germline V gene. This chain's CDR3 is CASSTGLLRDTDTQYF. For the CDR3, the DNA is TGCGCCAGCAGCACGGGACTCCTCAGAGACACAGATACGCAGTATTTT. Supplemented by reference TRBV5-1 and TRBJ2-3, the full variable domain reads KAGVTQTPRYLIKTRGQQVTLSCSPISGHRSVSWYQQTPGQGLQFLFEYFSETQRNKGNFPGRFSGRQFSNSRSEMNVSTLELGDSALYLCASSTGLLRDTDTQYFGPGTRLTVL.

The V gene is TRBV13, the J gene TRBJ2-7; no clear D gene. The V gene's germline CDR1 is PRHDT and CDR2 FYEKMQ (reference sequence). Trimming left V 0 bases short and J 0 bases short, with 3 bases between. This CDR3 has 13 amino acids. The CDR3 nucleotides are TGTGCCAGCAGCTTAGGACTCTCCTACGAGCAGTACTTC. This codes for CASSLGLSYEQYF. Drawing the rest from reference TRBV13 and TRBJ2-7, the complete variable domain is AAGVIQSPRHLIKEKRETATLKCYPIPRHDTVYWYQQGPGQDPQFLISFYEKMQSDKGSIPDRFSAQQFSDYHSELNMSSLELGDSALYFCASSLGLSYEQYFGPGTRLTVT.

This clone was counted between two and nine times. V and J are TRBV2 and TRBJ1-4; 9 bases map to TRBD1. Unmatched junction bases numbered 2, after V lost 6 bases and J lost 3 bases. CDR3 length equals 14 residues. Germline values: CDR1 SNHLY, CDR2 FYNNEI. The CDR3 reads CASRQGASNEKLFF. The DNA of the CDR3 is TGTGCCAGCAGACAGGGGGCCTCTAATGAAAAACTGTTTTTT.

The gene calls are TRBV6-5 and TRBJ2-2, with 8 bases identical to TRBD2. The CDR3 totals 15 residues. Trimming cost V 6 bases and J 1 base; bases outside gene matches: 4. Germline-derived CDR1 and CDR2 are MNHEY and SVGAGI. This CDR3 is CASRELAGNTGELFF. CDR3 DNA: TGTGCCAGCAGGGAGCTAGCGGGGAACACCGGGGAGCTGTTTTTT.

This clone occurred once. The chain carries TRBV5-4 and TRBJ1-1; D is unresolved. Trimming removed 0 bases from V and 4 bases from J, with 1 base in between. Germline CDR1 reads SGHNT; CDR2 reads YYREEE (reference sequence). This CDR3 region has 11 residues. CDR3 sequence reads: CASSLGTEAFF. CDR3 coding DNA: TGTGCCAGCAGCTTGGGCACTGAAGCTTTCTTT. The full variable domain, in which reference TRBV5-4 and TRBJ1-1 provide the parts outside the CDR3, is ETGVTQSPTHLIKTRGQQVTLRCSSQSGHNTVSWYQQALGQGPQFIFQYYREEENGRGNFPPRFSGLQFPNYSSELNVNALELDDSALYLCASSLGTEAFFGQGTRLTVV.

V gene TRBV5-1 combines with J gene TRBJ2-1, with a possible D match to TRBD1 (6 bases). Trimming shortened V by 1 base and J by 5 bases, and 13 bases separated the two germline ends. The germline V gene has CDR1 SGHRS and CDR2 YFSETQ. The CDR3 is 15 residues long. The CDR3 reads CASSLRQGSDNEQFF. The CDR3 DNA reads TGCGCCAGCAGCTTGAGGCAGGGGTCTGACAATGAGCAGTTCTTC.

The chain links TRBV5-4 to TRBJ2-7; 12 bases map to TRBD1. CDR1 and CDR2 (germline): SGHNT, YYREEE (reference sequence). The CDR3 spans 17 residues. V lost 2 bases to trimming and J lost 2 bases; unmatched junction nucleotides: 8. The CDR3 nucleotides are TGTGCCAGCAGCTTACGCGGGACAGGGGGCAAAACCTACGAGCAGTACTTC. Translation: CASSLRGTGGKTYEQYF.

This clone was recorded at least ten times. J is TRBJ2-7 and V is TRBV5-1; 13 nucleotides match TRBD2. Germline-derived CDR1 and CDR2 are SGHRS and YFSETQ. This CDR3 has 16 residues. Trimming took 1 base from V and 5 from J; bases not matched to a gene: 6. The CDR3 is CASSLTLAGGPNEQYF. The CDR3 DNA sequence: TGCGCCAGCAGCTTGACACTAGCGGGAGGGCCAAACGAGCAGTACTTC.

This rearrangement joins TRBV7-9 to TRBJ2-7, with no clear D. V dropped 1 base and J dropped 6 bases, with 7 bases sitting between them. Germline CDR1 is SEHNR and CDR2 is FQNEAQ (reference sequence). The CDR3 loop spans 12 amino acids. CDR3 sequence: CASSLEDREQYF. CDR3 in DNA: TGTGCCAGCAGCTTAGAGGACCGCGAGCAGTACTTC.

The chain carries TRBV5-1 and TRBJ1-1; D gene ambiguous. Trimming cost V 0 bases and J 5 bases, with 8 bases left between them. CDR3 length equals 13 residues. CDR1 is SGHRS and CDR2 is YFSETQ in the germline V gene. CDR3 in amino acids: CASSLAMETEAFF. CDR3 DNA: TGCGCCAGCAGCTTGGCGATGGAGACTGAAGCTTTCTTT.

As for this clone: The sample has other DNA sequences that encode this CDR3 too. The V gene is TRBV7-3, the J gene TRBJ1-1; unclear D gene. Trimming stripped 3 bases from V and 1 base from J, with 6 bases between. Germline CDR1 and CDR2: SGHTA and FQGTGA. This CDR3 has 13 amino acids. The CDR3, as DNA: TGTGCCAGCAGCTTGGGCAGGAACACTGAAGCTTTCTTT. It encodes CASSLGRNTEAFF.

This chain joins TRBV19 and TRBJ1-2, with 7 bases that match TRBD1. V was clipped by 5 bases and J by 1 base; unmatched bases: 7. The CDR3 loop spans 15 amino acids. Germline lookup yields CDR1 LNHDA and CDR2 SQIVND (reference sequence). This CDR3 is CASSPRTGINYGYTF. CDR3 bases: TGTGCCAGTAGTCCCCGGACAGGCATTAACTATGGCTACACCTTC.

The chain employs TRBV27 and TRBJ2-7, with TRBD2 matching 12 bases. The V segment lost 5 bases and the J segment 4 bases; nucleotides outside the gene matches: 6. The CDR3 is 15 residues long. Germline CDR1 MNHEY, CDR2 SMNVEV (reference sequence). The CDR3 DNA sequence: TGTGCCAGCAGTCCACGGACTAGCGGGAAATACGAGCAGTACTTC. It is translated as CASSPRTSGKYEQYF.

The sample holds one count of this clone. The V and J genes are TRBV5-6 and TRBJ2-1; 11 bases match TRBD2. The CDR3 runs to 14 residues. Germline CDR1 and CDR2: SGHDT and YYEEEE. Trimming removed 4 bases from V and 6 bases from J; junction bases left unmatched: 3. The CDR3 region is CASSGGLAGNEQFF. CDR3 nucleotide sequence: TGTGCCAGCAGCGGCGGACTAGCGGGCAATGAGCAGTTCTTC.

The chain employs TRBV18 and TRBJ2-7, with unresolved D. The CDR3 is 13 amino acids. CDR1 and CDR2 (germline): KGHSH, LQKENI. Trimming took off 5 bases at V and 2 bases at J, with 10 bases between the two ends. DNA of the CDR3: TGTGCCAGCTCATCAGGATGGACCTACGAGCAGTACTTC. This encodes CASSSGWTYEQYF.

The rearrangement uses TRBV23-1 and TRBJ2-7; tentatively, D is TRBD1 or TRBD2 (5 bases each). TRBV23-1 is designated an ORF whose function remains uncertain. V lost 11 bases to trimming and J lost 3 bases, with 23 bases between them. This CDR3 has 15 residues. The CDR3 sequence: CAPYSDPGRLYEQYF. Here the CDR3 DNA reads TGCGCCCCCTACTCCGATCCGGGGCGACTCTACGAGCAGTACTTC.

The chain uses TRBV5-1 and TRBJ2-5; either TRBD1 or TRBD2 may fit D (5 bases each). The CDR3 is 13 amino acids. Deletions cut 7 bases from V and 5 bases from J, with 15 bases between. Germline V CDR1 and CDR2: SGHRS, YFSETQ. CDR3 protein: CASRDGAWETQYF. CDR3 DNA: TGCGCCAGCCGTGACGGGGCTTGGGAGACCCAGTACTTC. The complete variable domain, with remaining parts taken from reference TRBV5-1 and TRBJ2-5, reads KAGVTQTPRYLIKTRGQQVTLSCSPISGHRSVSWYQQTPGQGLQFLFEYFSETQRNKGNFPGRFSGRQFSNSRSEMNVSTLELGDSALYLCASRDGAWETQYFGPGTRLLVL.

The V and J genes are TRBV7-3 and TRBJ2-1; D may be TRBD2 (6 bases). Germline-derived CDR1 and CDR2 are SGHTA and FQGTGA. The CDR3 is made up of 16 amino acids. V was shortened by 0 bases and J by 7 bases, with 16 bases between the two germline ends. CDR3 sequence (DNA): TGTGCCAGCAGCTTAACGGGAATAGCGGCGCGTAATGAGCAGTTCTTC. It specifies CASSLTGIAARNEQFF.

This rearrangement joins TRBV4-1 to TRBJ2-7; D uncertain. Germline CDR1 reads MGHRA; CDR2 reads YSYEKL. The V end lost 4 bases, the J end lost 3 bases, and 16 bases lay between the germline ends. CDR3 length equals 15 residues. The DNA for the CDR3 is TGCGCCAGCAGCCCCCCGGTCTGGTTTGGCTACGAGCAGTACTTC. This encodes CASSPPVWFGYEQYF.

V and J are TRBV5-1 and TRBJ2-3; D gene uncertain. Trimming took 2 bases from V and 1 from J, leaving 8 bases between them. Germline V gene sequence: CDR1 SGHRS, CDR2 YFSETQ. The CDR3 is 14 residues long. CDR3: CASSLSGRTDTQYF. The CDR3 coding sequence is TGCGCCAGCAGCTTATCAGGACGCACAGATACGCAGTATTTT.

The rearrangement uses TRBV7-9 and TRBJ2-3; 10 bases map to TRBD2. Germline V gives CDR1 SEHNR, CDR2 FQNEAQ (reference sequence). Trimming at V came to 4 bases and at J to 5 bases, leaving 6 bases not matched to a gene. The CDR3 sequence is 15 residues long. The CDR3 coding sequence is TGTGCCAGCAGCTCTAGCGGGAGCGGTGGAGATACGCAGTATTTT. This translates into CASSSSGSGGDTQYF.

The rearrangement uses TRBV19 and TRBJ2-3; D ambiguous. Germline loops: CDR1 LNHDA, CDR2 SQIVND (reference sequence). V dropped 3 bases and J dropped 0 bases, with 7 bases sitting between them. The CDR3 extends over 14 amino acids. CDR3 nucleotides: TGTGCCAGTAGTATGGAAGACAGCACAGATACGCAGTATTTT. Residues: CASSMEDSTDTQYF.

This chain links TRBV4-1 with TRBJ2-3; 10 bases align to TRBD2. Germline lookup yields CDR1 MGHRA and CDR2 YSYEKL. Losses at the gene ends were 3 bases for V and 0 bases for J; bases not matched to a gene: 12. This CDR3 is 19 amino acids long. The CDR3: CASSQYIPSGRTSTDTQYF. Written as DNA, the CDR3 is TGCGCCAGCAGCCAGTATATCCCTAGCGGGAGAACTAGCACAGATACGCAGTATTTT.

The CDR3 spells CASSLSTGNTGELFF. In nucleotides, the CDR3 is TGTGCCAGCAGTTTATCTACCGGTAACACCGGGGAGCTGTTTTTT. The rearrangement joins TRBV27 to TRBJ2-2; D ambiguous. V gave up 0 bases and J gave up 2 bases, with 7 bases separating them. The CDR3 spans 15 residues. Germline loops: CDR1 MNHEY, CDR2 SMNVEV (reference sequence).

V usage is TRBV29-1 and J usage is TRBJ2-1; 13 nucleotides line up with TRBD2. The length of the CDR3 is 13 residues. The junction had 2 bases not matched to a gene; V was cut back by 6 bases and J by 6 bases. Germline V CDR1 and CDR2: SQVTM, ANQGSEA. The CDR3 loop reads CSVRTSGSNEQFF. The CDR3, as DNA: TGCAGCGTACGGACTAGCGGGAGCAATGAGCAGTTCTTC.

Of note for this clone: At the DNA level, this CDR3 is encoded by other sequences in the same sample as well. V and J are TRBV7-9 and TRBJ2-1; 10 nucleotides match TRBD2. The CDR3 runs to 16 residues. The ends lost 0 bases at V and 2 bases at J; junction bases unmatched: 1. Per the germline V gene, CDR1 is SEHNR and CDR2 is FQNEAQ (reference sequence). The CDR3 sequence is CASSLALAGAYNEQFF. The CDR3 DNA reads TGTGCCAGCAGCTTAGCGCTAGCGGGAGCCTACAATGAGCAGTTCTTC.

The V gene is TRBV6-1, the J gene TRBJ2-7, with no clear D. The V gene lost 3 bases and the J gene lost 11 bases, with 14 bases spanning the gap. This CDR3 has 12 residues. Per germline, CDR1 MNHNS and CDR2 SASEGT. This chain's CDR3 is CASSDVLRRKYF. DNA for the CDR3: TGTGCCAGCAGTGATGTCCTTCGCCGCAAGTACTTC.

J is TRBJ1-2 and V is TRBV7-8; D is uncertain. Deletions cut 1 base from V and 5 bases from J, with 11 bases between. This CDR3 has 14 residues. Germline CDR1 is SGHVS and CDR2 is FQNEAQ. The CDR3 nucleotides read TGTGCCAGCAGCTTAGGTAGCCAGATTTATGGCTACACCTTC. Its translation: CASSLGSQIYGYTF.

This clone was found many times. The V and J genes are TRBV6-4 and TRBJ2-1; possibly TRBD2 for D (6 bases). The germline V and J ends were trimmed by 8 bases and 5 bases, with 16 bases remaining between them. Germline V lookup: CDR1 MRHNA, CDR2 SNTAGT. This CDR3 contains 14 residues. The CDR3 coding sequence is TGTGCCAGCGCCCCCCGGGAGTCCCACAATGAGCAGTTCTTC. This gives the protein CASAPRESHNEQFF.

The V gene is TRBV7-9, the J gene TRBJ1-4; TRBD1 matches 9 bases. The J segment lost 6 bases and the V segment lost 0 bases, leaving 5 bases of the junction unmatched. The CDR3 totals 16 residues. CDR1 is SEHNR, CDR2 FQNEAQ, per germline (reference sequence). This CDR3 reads CASSLAGGTGYEKLFF. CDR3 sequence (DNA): TGTGCCAGCAGCTTAGCTGGGGGGACAGGGTATGAAAAACTGTTTTTT.